This TCR beta chain was profiled in a study of PD-1 blockade in classical Hodgkin lymphoma. Profiling relied on immunoSEQ multiplex PCR, and the TCRdb table lists in-frame clones only, not all of them. This table holds about 32,000 clones, around 89% found once. To note about this clone: The antigen is not known.

Regarding time point: newly diagnosed, previously untreated cHL patient sample. Negative selection with magnetic separation was used to purify CD4+ T cells from thawed PBMCs. PBMCs from patients with newly diagnosed, untreated classical Hodgkin lymphoma served as a comparison group for the relapsed/refractory trial patients. The CDR3 runs 14 residues. In germline, CDR1 is SGHRS, CDR2 YFSETQ. The ends were cut back, 3 bases at V and 0 bases at J, with 9 bases in the middle. Findings and caveats of the study: Relapsed/refractory patients reportedly had the lowest baseline TCR diversity, below newly diagnosed patients, who were below healthy donors. Factors driving the repertoire differences, possibly disease activity or prior therapy, remain undefined.

The TCR sequence derives from a human donor with classical Hodgkin lymphoma. V is TRBV5-1 and J is TRBJ1-1; possible D gene TRBD1, 6 bases. The sample consisted of CD4+ T cells from blood. For the CDR3, the DNA is TGCGCCAGCAGCTCACAGGGCCTGAACACTGAAGCTTTCTTT. This sequence encodes CASSSQGLNTEAFF.